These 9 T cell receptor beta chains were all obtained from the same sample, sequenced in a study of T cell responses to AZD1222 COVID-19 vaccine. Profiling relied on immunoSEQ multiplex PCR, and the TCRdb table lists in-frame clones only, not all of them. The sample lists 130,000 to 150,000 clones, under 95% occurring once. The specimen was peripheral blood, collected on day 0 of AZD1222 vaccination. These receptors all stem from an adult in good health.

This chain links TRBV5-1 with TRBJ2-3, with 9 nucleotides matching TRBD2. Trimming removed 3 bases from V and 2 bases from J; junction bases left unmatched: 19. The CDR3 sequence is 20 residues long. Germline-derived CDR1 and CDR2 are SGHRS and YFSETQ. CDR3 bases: TGCGCCAGCAGCTCACCGGGACTAGCAAAACCAAGTCGTCACACAGATACGCAGTATTTT. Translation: CASSSPGLAKPSRHTDTQYF. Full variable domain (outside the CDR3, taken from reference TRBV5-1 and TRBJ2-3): KAGVTQTPRYLIKTRGQQVTLSCSPISGHRSVSWYQQTPGQGLQFLFEYFSETQRNKGNFPGRFSGRQFSNSRSEMNVSTLELGDSALYLCASSSPGLAKPSRHTDTQYFGPGTRLTVL.

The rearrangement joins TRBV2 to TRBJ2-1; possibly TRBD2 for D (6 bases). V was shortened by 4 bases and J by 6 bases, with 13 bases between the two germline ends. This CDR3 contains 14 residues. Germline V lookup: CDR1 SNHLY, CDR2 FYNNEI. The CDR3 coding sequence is TGTGCCAGCAGTGTCCGGGCAGCGGGCAATGAGCAGTTCTTC. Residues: CASSVRAAGNEQFF.

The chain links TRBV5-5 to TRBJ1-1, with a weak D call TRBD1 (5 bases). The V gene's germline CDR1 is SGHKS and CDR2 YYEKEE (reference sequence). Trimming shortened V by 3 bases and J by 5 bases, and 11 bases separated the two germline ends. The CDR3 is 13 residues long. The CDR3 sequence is CASSSTGTTEAFF. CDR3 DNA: TGTGCCAGCAGCTCAACGGGGACTACTGAAGCTTTCTTT.

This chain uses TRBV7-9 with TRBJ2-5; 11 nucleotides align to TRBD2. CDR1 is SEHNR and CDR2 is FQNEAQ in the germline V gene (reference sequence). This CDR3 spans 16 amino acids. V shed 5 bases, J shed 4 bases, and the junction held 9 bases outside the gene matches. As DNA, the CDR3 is TGTGCCAGCAGCACCCGACTAGCGGGGAGGTCAGAGACCCAGTACTTC. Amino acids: CASSTRLAGRSETQYF.

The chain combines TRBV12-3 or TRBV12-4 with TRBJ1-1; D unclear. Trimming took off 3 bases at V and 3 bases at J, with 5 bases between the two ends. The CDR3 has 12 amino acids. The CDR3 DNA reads TGTGCCAGCAGTTTGTCCCACACTGAAGCTTTCTTT. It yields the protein CASSLSHTEAFF.

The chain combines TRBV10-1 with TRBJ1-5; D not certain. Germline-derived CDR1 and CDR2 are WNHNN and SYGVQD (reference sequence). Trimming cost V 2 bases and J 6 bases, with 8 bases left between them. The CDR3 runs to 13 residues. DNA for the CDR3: TGCGCCAGCAGTGAGAGTCTGGTTCAGCCCCAGCATTTT. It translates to CASSESLVQPQHF.

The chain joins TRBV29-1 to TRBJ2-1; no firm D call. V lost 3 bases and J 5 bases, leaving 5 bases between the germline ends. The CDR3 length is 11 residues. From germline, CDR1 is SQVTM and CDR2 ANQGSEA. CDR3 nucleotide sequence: TGCAGCGTTGACCGAGACAATGAGCAGTTCTTC. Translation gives CSVDRDNEQFF.

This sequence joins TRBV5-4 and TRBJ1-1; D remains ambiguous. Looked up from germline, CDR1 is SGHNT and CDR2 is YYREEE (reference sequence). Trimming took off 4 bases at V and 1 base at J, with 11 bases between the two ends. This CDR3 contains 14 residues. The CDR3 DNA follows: TGTGCCAGCAGCAGCCTGACGGAGAACACTGAAGCTTTCTTT. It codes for CASSSLTENTEAFF.

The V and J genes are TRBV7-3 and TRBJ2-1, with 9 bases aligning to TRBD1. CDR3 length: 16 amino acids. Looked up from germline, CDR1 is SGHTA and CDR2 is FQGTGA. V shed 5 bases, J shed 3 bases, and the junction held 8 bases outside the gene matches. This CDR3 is CASSLRPGQGYNEQFF. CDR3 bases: TGTGCCAGCAGCCTACGCCCGGGACAGGGCTACAATGAGCAGTTCTTC.